This T cell receptor beta chain was identified during a study of cytomegalovirus exposure and HLA in healthy donors. Study context: Findings of an earlier analysis included more than 90 million unique TCR beta sequences from about 180 million T cells. Notes on the study in general: A later analysis linked a missense DCLRE1C variant to TCR beta V- and J-gene trimming. The study dropped some indistinguishable V segments, TRBV6-2 and TRBV6-3 among them.

The length of the CDR3 is 15 residues. Looked up from germline, CDR1 is LNHNV and CDR2 is YYDKDF (reference sequence). V shed 5 bases and J 6 bases; nucleotides not matched to a gene: 12. The PCR was carried out with 60 Vbeta primers and 13 Jbeta primers. Produced via immunoSEQ multiplex PCR; TCRdb's table is partial and in-frame only. The sample lists some 190,000 clones, 75% to 80% seen once, with around an eighth in the top ten. On this clone: Its target is unknown.

The chain carries TRBV15 and TRBJ2-5; 7 bases agree with TRBD1. Sequencing was carried out using PBMCs. The TCR sequence derives from a woman in her 30s in good health and CMV-seropositive. CDR3: CATSSLDRDRKTQYF. CDR3 bases: TGTGCCACCAGCTCACTAGACAGGGACCGAAAGACCCAGTACTTC.